This is a list of T cell receptor beta chains from one sample in a study of fetal regulatory T cell absence and autoimmunity. Sequenced by immunoSEQ multiplex PCR; TCRdb stores in-frame clones only, minus some. The profile shows some 46,000 clones, around 85% of them singletons. Material for sequencing was cord blood. The source is a newborn boy with IPEX syndrome. CDR3s include the opening cysteine and the closing phenylalanine or tryptophan. A D gene is named only where the DNA matches it firmly. Clone sizes are given selectively: once, few, many, or a class where the clone is expanded.

D	size	J	V	DNA	CDR3
.	once	TRBJ1-2	TRBV12-5	TGTGCTAGTGGTATACCGATAATCCGGGACCCCGGCTATGGCTACACCTTC	CASGIPIIRDPGYGYTF
.	.	TRBJ1-2	TRBV7-9	TGTGCCAGCAGCTTACCAGGGAATGGCTACACCTTC	CASSLPGNGYTF
.	.	TRBJ1-1	TRBV7-9	TGTGCCAGCAGGGTAGGGAGGACTGAAGCTTTCTTT	CASRVGRTEAFF
TRBD1	.	TRBJ1-2	TRBV19	TGTGCCAGTAGTAGGGACAGGGGGCGAGAGGGCTACACCTTC	CASSRDRGREGYTF
TRBD1	.	TRBJ2-7	TRBV4-1	TGCGCCAGCAGCCCTCCCGGGACAGGGTTCCACGAGCAGTACTTC	CASSPPGTGFHEQYF
.	.	TRBJ1-4	TRBV21-1	.	CASSKEWGGGTNEKLFF
.	.	TRBJ2-6	TRBV5-4	TGTGCCAGCAGCTTGGCCGGCGGCTCTGGGGCCAACGTCCTGACTTTC	CASSLAGGSGANVLTF
TRBD2	.	TRBJ2-5	TRBV7-2	TGTGCCAGCAGCTTAGTGGGTAGCGGGGGGGCCCGAGAGACCCAGTACTTC	CASSLVGSGGARETQYF
.	few	TRBJ1-1	TRBV6-1	TGTGCCAGCAGATTAGGACTCCTGAACACTGAAGCTTTCTTT	CASRLGLLNTEAFF
TRBD1	.	TRBJ2-7	TRBV29-1	TGCAGCGTTGCTGGGGGACAGGGGGCAAACGAGCAGTACTTC	CSVAGGQGANEQYF
.	.	TRBJ1-2	TRBV5-1	TGCGCCAGCAGCCCCACCCGGGACCGTGGCTACACCTTC	CASSPTRDRGYTF
.	.	TRBJ2-7	TRBV7-9	TGTGCCAGCAGCTCACCTGGGAGGAGGGGGGCTAACGAGCAGTACTTC	CASSSPGRRGANEQYF
TRBD1	.	TRBJ1-2	TRBV29-1	TGCAGCGTTGAAGACCGGGACAGGGGGGACGGCTACACCTTC	CSVEDRDRGDGYTF
.	.	TRBJ2-2	TRBV25-1	TGTGCCAGCAGTTATATAGGGAACACCGGGGAGCTGTTTTTT	CASSYIGNTGELFF
TRBD2	once	TRBJ2-7	TRBV10-2	TGCGCCAGCAGTGAGTCGAGCGGGGGGGCCTACGAGCAGTACTTC	CASSESSGGAYEQYF
.	few	TRBJ2-3	TRBV18	TGTGCCAGCTCACCGGGGTGGCTAGCCACAGATACGCAGTATTTT	CASSPGWLATDTQYF
TRBD1	once	TRBJ2-5	TRBV30	TGTGCCTGGAGCGCCCCGGACAGGGTGAACCAGTACTTC	CAWSAPDRVNQYF
.	.	TRBJ1-1	TRBV10-2	TGCGCCAGCTACAGGTATCCCACTGAAGCTTTCTTT	CASYRYPTEAFF
.	few	TRBJ1-1	TRBV9	TGTGCCAGCAGCGTAGTGGGGCAGGGCACTGAAGCTTTCTTT	CASSVVGQGTEAFF
.	.	TRBJ2-7	TRBV12-5	TGTGCTAGTGGTTTGCGTTTCAACGAGCAGTACTTC	CASGLRFNEQYF
.	.	TRBJ2-7	TRBV27	TGTGCCAGCAGTTTAAGGGGGGGGCTAGTGACCTACGAGCAGTACTTC	CASSLRGGLVTYEQYF
.	.	TRBJ2-7	TRBV5-6	TGTGCCAGCAGCTTGGCCATAACCCTTTACGAGCAGTACTTC	CASSLAITLYEQYF
TRBD2	.	TRBJ2-1	TRBV27	TGTGCCAGCAGAGGGAAGACTAGCGGGGGGGTAAAACTCTACAATGAGCAGTTCTTC	CASRGKTSGGVKLYNEQFF
TRBD2	.	TRBJ2-7	TRBV5-1	TGCGCCAGCAGCGAGGGCGGGGGGGCCCACGAGCAGTACTTC	CASSEGGGAHEQYF
.	.	TRBJ2-3	TRBV5-6	TGTGCCAGCAGCTTAGGCCTTAGGGCAGATACGCAGTATTTT	CASSLGLRADTQYF
TRBD1	.	TRBJ1-2	TRBV7-9	TGTGCCAGCAGCCCTTCGACAGGGGGCTATGGCTACACCTTC	CASSPSTGGYGYTF
TRBD2	few	TRBJ2-7	TRBV6-4	TGTGCCAGTTCACTAGCGGGGACCCCCGAGCAGTACTTC	CASSLAGTPEQYF
TRBD1	.	TRBJ2-7	TRBV2	TGTGCCAGCAGTGAAGCCGGGGACAGCATTTTGTACGAGCAGTACTTC	CASSEAGDSILYEQYF
.	once	TRBJ2-3	TRBV5-1	TGCGCCAGCAGCTTGGAATTGGGACTTGCAGGACAAGATACGCAGTATTTT	CASSLELGLAGQDTQYF
TRBD1	.	TRBJ1-1	TRBV5-1	TGCGCCAGCAGCTCCGGCGACAGGGCCGTTGGCACTGAAGCTTTCTTT	CASSSGDRAVGTEAFF
.	.	TRBJ2-7	TRBV6-5	TGTGCCAGCAGCGTCCCGGGACGGGGAAACGAGCAGTACTTC	CASSVPGRGNEQYF
TRBD2	once	TRBJ2-5	TRBV13	TGTGCCAGCAGCTTACTGCACCGGCTGCGGGGGAAGCAAGAGACCCAGTACTTC	CASSLLHRLRGKQETQYF